The 21 T cell receptor beta chains below all came from one sample that was sequenced in a study of monozygotic twins with inflammatory bowel disease. TCRdb re-called the 5' RACE reads, yielding one record per CDR3 amino acid sequence without DNA. The sample table sets out approximately 400,000 distinct CDR3 sequences. The specimen was blood. Receptors originate from a human donor with ulcerative colitis or Crohn's disease, or a healthy co-twin of an affected twin (not recorded which).

The chain is built from TRBV5-1 and TRBJ1-2; the TCRdb call, TRBD1, lacks DNA for checking. CDR3 length equals 14 residues. Germline CDR1 SGHRS, CDR2 YFSETQ. This CDR3 reads CASSLATGGEGYTF.

The V gene is TRBV7-8, the J gene TRBJ2-3; TCRdb's D gene call, TRBD2, goes unchecked for lack of DNA. This CDR3 comprises 16 residues. Germline CDR1 and CDR2: SGHVS and FQNEAQ. CDR3: CASSLGLGLSTDTQYF. Complete variable domain (other parts from reference TRBV7-8 and TRBJ2-3): GAGVSQSPRYKVAKRGQDVALRCDPISGHVSLFWYQQALGQGPEFLTYFQNEAQLDKSGLPSDRFFAERPEGSVSTLKIQRTQQEDSAVYLCASSLGLGLSTDTQYFGPGTRLTVL.

The chain joins TRBV19 to TRBJ1-5; TCRdb's D gene call, TRBD1, goes unchecked for lack of DNA. The germline V gene has CDR1 LNHDA and CDR2 SQIVND (reference sequence). This CDR3 is built from 14 residues. The CDR3 loop is CASSPVWGSEPQHF.

The rearrangement joins TRBV29-1 to TRBJ2-2; TCRdb gives TRBD2 as the D gene, but with no DNA this cannot be confirmed. Germline V CDR1 and CDR2: SQVTM, ANQGSEA. CDR3 size: 14 residues. The CDR3 here is CSVRVAVNTGELFF.

J is TRBJ2-5 and V is TRBV24-1; TCRdb calls TRBD2, which cannot be checked without DNA. The CDR3 consists of 18 residues. Germline V CDR1 and CDR2: KGHDR, SFDVKD. CDR3 protein: CATSDPGLAGEGQETQYF.

V gene TRBV10-3 combines with J gene TRBJ2-2; the TCRdb D gene call, TRBD1, has no DNA to confirm it. Germline-derived CDR1 and CDR2 are ENHRY and SYGVKD. The CDR3 has 14 amino acids. The CDR3 reads CAIKGRATTGELFF.

The V gene is TRBV20-1, the J gene TRBJ1-1. Germline V gene data show CDR1 as DFQATT and CDR2 as SNEGSKA (reference sequence). This CDR3 comprises 13 residues. The CDR3 loop is CSARSGGAVVAFF.

This chain uses TRBV18 with TRBJ2-5. CDR1 KGHSH and CDR2 LQKENI come from the germline V gene. CDR3 length: 13 amino acids. The CDR3 spells CASSREVQETQYF.

The gene calls are TRBV4-1 and TRBJ2-7; with no DNA, the TCRdb D assignment of TRBD2 cannot be verified. The length of the CDR3 is 13 residues. Looked up from germline, CDR1 is MGHRA and CDR2 is YSYEKL. The CDR3 here is CASRGPYGPEQYF.

CDR3 loop: CASSVGSKYNDQFF. The chain recombines TRBV9 with TRBJ2-1. From germline, CDR1 is SGDLS and CDR2 YYNGEE. CDR3 length: 14 residues.

The CDR3 spells CASSQVTGGTYNEQFF. This chain links TRBV4-2 with TRBJ2-1; the TCRdb call, TRBD2, lacks DNA for checking. CDR1 is LGHNA, CDR2 YNFKEQ, per germline. The CDR3 loop spans 16 amino acids.

J is TRBJ2-1 and V is TRBV20-1; TCRdb reports TRBD2, a call that lacks DNA to check it against. The CDR3 is 15 amino acids. The germline V gene encodes CDR1 DFQATT and CDR2 SNEGSKA (reference sequence). This CDR3 reads CSASEQENWRAQLYF.

CDR3 sequence: CASSELGLEEFF. V and J are TRBV2 and TRBJ2-1; no DNA is available, so the TRBD2 call from TCRdb remains unchecked. CDR3 length: 12 residues. From germline, CDR1 is SNHLY and CDR2 FYNNEI. Using reference TRBV2 and TRBJ2-1 for the parts outside the CDR3, the full variable domain is EPEVTQTPSHQVTQMGQEVILRCVPISNHLYFYWYRQILGQKVEFLVSFYNNEISEKSEIFDDQFSVERPDGSNFTLKIRSTKLEDSAMYFCASSELGLEEFFGPGTRLTVL.

The chain combines TRBV5-1 with TRBJ2-2; TCRdb lists TRBD1, though no DNA is available to test this call. Germline CDR1 is SGHRS and CDR2 is YFSETQ. The CDR3 has 17 amino acids. The CDR3 here is CASSFQGRGQGTGELFF.

The chain employs TRBV12-3 or TRBV12-4 and TRBJ2-7. CDR3 size: 13 residues. The CDR3 spells CASSLSHTYEQYF.

The chain combines TRBV6-5 with TRBJ2-5. The CDR3 is 12 amino acids. CDR1 and CDR2 (germline): MNHEY, SVGAGI. CDR3 in amino acids: CASSYSGETQYF.

The rearrangement joins TRBV19 to TRBJ2-1. The CDR3 spans 16 residues. Germline loops: CDR1 LNHDA, CDR2 SQIVND (reference sequence). CDR3 in amino acids: CASSIRGTGTQYEQFF.

V gene TRBV18 combines with J gene TRBJ1-2. From germline, CDR1 is KGHSH and CDR2 LQKENI. CDR3 length: 13 residues. This CDR3 reads CASSPDGLYGYTF.

The CDR3 sequence is CASSEEQGPNEKLFF. The chain carries TRBV9 and TRBJ1-4; the TRBD1 assignment by TCRdb is unverifiable without DNA. This CDR3 comprises 15 residues. From germline, CDR1 is SGDLS and CDR2 YYNGEE.

V gene TRBV9 combines with J gene TRBJ1-6; TCRdb indicates TRBD1, and absent DNA this call remains unverified. Germline CDR1 SGDLS, CDR2 YYNGEE. CDR3 length equals 14 residues. The CDR3 loop is CASSVKTGGSPLHF.

The CDR3 reads CASSPEGLRSGESYNEQFF. The rearrangement links TRBV5-1 to TRBJ2-1; TCRdb indicates TRBD2, and absent DNA this call remains unverified. The CDR3 contains 19 residues. Germline V lookup: CDR1 SGHRS, CDR2 YFSETQ.